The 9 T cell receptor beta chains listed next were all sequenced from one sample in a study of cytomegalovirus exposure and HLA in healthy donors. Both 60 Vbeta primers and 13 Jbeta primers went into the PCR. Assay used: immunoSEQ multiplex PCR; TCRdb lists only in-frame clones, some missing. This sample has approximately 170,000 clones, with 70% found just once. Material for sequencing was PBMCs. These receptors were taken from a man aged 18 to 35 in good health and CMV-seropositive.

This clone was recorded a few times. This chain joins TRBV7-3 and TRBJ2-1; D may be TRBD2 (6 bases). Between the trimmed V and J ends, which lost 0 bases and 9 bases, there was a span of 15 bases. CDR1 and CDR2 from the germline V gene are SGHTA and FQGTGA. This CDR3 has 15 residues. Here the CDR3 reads CASSLTGTRGAEQFF. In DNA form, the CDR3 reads TGTGCCAGCAGCTTAACAGGGACCCGCGGGGCTGAGCAGTTCTTC.

CDR3 loop: CASSFFRANSGNTIYF. The CDR3 DNA sequence: TGTGCCAGCAGTTTCTTCAGGGCCAACTCTGGAAACACCATATATTTT. This sequence joins TRBV28 and TRBJ1-3, with D perhaps TRBD1 (5 bases). V lost 3 bases, J lost 0 bases, and 12 bases lay in between. The CDR3 loop spans 16 amino acids. Germline V gene lookup returns CDR1 MDHEN and CDR2 SYDVKM.

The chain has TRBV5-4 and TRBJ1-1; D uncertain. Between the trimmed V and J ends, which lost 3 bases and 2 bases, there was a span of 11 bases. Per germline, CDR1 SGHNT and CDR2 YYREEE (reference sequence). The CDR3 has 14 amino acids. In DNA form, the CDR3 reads TGTGCCAGCAGCTCATTCGGTATAAACACTGAAGCTTTCTTT. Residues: CASSSFGINTEAFF.

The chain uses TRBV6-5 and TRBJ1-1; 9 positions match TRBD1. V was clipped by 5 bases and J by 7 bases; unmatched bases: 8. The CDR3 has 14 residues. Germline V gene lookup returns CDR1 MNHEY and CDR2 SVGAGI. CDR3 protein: CASSGLDRGYEAFF. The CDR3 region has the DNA TGTGCCAGCAGTGGATTGGACAGGGGATATGAAGCTTTCTTT.

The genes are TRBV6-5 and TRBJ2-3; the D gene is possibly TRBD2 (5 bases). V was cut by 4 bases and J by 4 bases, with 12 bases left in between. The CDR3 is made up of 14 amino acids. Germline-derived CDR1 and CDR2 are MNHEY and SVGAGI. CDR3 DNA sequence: TGTGCCAGCAGTTGGGTAGGAGGCCCAGATACGCAGTATTTT. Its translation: CASSWVGGPDTQYF.

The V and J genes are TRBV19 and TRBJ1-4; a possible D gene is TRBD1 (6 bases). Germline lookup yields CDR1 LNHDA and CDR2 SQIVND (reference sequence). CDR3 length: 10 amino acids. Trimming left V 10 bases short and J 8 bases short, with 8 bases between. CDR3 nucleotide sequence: TGTGCCACCAGGGGCGAAAAACTGTTTTTT. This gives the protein CATRGEKLFF.

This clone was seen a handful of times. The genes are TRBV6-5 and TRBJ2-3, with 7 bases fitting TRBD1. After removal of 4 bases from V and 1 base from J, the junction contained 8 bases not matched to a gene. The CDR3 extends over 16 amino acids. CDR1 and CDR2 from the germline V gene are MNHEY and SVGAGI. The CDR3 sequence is CASSFRGGRGTDTQYF. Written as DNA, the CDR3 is TGTGCCAGCAGTTTCCGAGGGGGCCGTGGCACAGATACGCAGTATTTT.

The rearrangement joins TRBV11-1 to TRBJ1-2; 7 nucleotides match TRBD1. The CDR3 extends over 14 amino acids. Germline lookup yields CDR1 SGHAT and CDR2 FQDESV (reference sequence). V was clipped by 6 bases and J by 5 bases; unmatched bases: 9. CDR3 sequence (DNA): TGTGCCAGCAGTCCAACTCCGGGACAGTATGGCTACACCTTC. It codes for CASSPTPGQYGYTF.

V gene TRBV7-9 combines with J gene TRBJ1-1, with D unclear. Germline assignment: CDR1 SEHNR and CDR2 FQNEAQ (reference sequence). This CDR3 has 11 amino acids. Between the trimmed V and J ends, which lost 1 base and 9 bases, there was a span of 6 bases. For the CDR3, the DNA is TGTGCCAGCAGCTTAGAAAGCAAAGCTTTCTTT. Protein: CASSLESKAFF. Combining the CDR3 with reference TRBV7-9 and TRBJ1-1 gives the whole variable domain DTGVSQNPRHKITKRGQNVTFRCDPISEHNRLYWYRQTLGQGPEFLTYFQNEAQLEKSRLLSDRFSAERPKGSFSTLEIQRTEQGDSAMYLCASSLESKAFFGQGTRLTVV.